This entry describes one T cell receptor (beta chain). This record comes from a study of blood T cell repertoires in COVID-19. Looking at the study overall: COVID-19 samples, acute and convalescent, were from the United States, Italy and Spain. T cells, B-cell-depleted T cells, or PBMCs supplied cDNA or gDNA.

CDR1 MGHDK and CDR2 SYGVNS come from the germline V gene. The CDR3 spans 15 residues. V lost 3 bases, J lost 0 bases, and 9 bases lay in between. Under the authors' procedure: Quantification of nucleated cells was approximated via reference gene primer amplification. The assay was immunoSEQ multiplex PCR, and TCRdb's table has in-frame clones only and misses some. V, J and clone size reflect that table, while D and trimming were determined from the DNA. Among 55,000 to 80,000 clones listed, around 87% were seen once. The TCR was taken from a man aged 45-65 years with acute or convalescent COVID-19. The chain links TRBV25-1 to TRBJ2-1; D gene unclear. Sequenced sample: peripheral blood. CDR3 in DNA: TGTGCCAGCAGTGATAATTTCCGCTCCTACAATGAGCAGTTCTTC. Its protein is CASSDNFRSYNEQFF.